This TCR beta chain was found in a study of identical twins. The CDR3 extends over 16 amino acids. Germline-derived CDR1 and CDR2 are SNHLY and FYNNEI. With V trimmed by 2 bases and J by 7 bases, 10 bases remained unmatched. Study-level points and caveats: Out-of-frame alpha sequences shared between twins exhibited an excess of low generation probability.

This clonotype was detected a few times. Its specificity is not known. A universal primer site came from template switching; cDNA carried unique molecular identifiers. Each CDR3 protein is one row after TCRdb ran MiXCR on the 5' RACE reads. The table has fewer than 650,000 distinct CDR3 sequences, more than 9% seen once; the top ten hold more than 2.5%. This same sample was also part of a study on yellow fever vaccine responses in identical twins. That work adds: The T cell response to vaccination in identical twins was reportedly partly convergent and partly personalized.

The J gene is TRBJ2-1, the V gene TRBV2; TRBD2 matches at 8 bases. Sequenced material: PBMCs. This TCR was recovered from a woman younger than 35 in good health. CDR3 in DNA: TGTGCCAGCAGTGAAAATCTTCCCGGGGGGGCTAATGAGCAGTTCTTC. This codes for CASSENLPGGANEQFF.